The entry below describes one T cell receptor (beta chain). This sample is part of a study of blood T cell repertoires in COVID-19. The overall study: Acute-phase and convalescent COVID-19 samples originated in the United States, Italy and Spain. In each case, the material was cDNA or gDNA derived from T cells, B-cell-depleted T cells, or PBMCs.

Per the original methods: Amplification of reference gene primers was used by the study to estimate nucleated cell counts. The data were produced by immunoSEQ multiplex PCR, yet TCRdb's version contains in-frame clones alone and is incomplete. V, J and clone size were drawn from that table, and D and trimming were deduced from the DNA. This table holds 110,000 or so clones, over 75% found once. After removal of 8 bases from V and 3 bases from J, the junction contained 4 bases not matched to a gene. The CDR3 spans 13 residues. Germline V CDR1 and CDR2: MNHEY, SVGAGI. This TCR derives from a woman between 50 and 59 years old with acute or convalescent COVID-19. The chain combines TRBV6-5 with TRBJ1-1; TRBD1 matches at 9 bases. Sequencing was done on a sample of peripheral blood. The CDR3 here is CASVRQGDTEAFF. Written as DNA, the CDR3 is TGTGCCAGCGTTCGACAGGGGGACACTGAAGCTTTCTTT.